The 11 T cell receptor beta chains below come from one sample, sequenced in a study of blood T cell repertoires in COVID-19. Method: immunoSEQ multiplex PCR; TCRdb's copy keeps in-frame clones and lacks some. The sample includes roughly 200,000 clones, 80% to 90% seen only once; the top ten take under 3.5%. The specimen was peripheral blood. The receptor source for this set is a man between 60 and 75 years old with acute or convalescent COVID-19.

V gene TRBV27 combines with J gene TRBJ2-7; TRBD1 is a possible D gene (6 bases). V shed 3 bases and J shed 0 bases, with 12 bases lying between them. The CDR3 is 15 residues long. Germline values: CDR1 MNHEY, CDR2 SMNVEV (reference sequence). The CDR3 loop is CASSFAQGISYEQYF. The CDR3 DNA sequence: TGTGCCAGCAGTTTCGCACAGGGTATCTCCTACGAGCAGTACTTC.

The rearrangement uses TRBV27 and TRBJ1-5, with TRBD1 as a possible D gene (6 bases). The CDR3 has 18 residues. Trimming shortened V by 2 bases and J by 7 bases, and 24 bases separated the two germline ends. Germline values: CDR1 MNHEY, CDR2 SMNVEV (reference sequence). The CDR3 DNA is TGTGCCAGCAGTTTAAGCGCGGCGGGGGGCACGCTAAGACAGCCCCAGCATTTT. Its protein product is CASSLSAAGGTLRQPQHF.

This chain uses TRBV27 with TRBJ1-1, with D tentatively TRBD1 (6 bases). Trimming cost V 2 bases and J 1 base, with 8 bases left between them. The CDR3 totals 14 residues. CDR1 and CDR2 (germline): MNHEY, SMNVEV (reference sequence). The DNA for the CDR3 is TGTGCCAGCAGTTTACCGGACAGGAACACTGAAGCTTTCTTT. It encodes CASSLPDRNTEAFF.

The chain carries TRBV19 and TRBJ2-7; the D gene is possibly TRBD1 (7 bases). The ends were cut back, 5 bases at V and 10 bases at J, with 21 bases in the middle. This CDR3 comprises 14 residues. Germline V gene data show CDR1 as LNHDA and CDR2 as SQIVND (reference sequence). The CDR3 nucleotides read TGTGCCAGTAGTGGCGGGACAGATCAAGGTCCACAGTACTTC. Translated, it gives CASSGGTDQGPQYF.

This chain links TRBV9 with TRBJ2-6, with D possibly being TRBD1 (6 bases). The germline gives CDR1 SGDLS, CDR2 YYNGEE. This CDR3 region has 16 residues. V was cut by 4 bases and J by 2 bases, with 13 bases left in between. The DNA of the CDR3 is TGTGCCAGCAGCTCTCGACAGGTCGCTGGGGCCAACGTCCTGACTTTC. Protein sequence: CASSSRQVAGANVLTF.

The rearrangement joins TRBV4-1 to TRBJ2-2; the D gene is possibly TRBD2 (6 bases). Germline V gene data show CDR1 as MGHRA and CDR2 as YSYEKL. The CDR3 length is 15 residues. Trimming cost V 1 base and J 3 bases, with 9 bases left between them. In DNA form, the CDR3 reads TGCGCCAGCAGCCAAGTTGGGGGGTACACCGGGGAGCTGTTTTTT. Amino acids: CASSQVGGYTGELFF.

As DNA, the CDR3 is TGTGCCAGCTCCTCAGTGGGCAATCAGCCCCAGCATTTT. Its translation: CASSSVGNQPQHF. The chain is built from TRBV3-1 (or the pseudogene TRBV3-2) and TRBJ1-5; D not certain. V lost 8 bases and J lost 2, with 10 bases in between. This CDR3 has 13 residues. Germline V gives CDR1 LGHDT, CDR2 YNNKEL (reference sequence).

The chain joins TRBV5-4 to TRBJ2-7; 7 bases align to TRBD1. The length of the CDR3 is 15 residues. Germline lookup yields CDR1 SGHNT and CDR2 YYREEE (reference sequence). Unmatched junction bases numbered 8, after V lost 3 bases and J lost 2 bases. This CDR3 reads CASSSGQVKTYEQYF. In DNA form, the CDR3 reads TGTGCCAGCAGCTCTGGACAGGTAAAAACCTACGAGCAGTACTTC.

V and J are TRBV7-2 and TRBJ2-3; D is perhaps TRBD2 (6 bases). The CDR3 has 14 amino acids. Germline lookup yields CDR1 SGHTA and CDR2 FQGNSA. V was cut by 5 bases and J by 5 bases, with 14 bases left in between. DNA of the CDR3: TGTGCCAGCAGCCTCACCGGGAGTGGAGATACGCAGTATTTT. Translated: CASSLTGSGDTQYF. The whole variable domain, filled in from reference TRBV7-2 and TRBJ2-3, reads GAGVSQSPSNKVTEKGKDVELRCDPISGHTALYWYRQSLGQGLEFLIYFQGNSAPDKSGLPSDRFSAERTGGSVSTLTIQRTQQEDSAVYLCASSLTGSGDTQYFGPGTRLTVL.

This chain joins TRBV7-2 and TRBJ2-3; 11 bases fit TRBD1. V shed 3 bases, J shed 3 bases, and the junction held 2 bases outside the gene matches. The CDR3 is 15 amino acids. Germline loops: CDR1 SGHTA, CDR2 FQGNSA. CDR3 amino acids: CASSLDRGRTDTQYF. Here the CDR3 DNA reads TGTGCCAGCAGCTTGGACAGGGGGCGTACAGATACGCAGTATTTT.

This clone was recorded only once. This rearrangement joins TRBV28 to TRBJ1-2, with D hard to call. CDR1 and CDR2 from the germline V gene are MDHEN and SYDVKM. The CDR3 has 12 residues. V lost 6 bases to trimming and J lost 6 bases, with 11 bases between them. CDR3 sequence (DNA): TGTGCCAGCAGCCCAGAAATCAATGGCTACACCTTC. The encoded protein is CASSPEINGYTF.